Listed below are T cell receptor beta chains from one sample, sequenced in a study of shared clonotypes between healthy human individuals. Profiled with immunoSEQ multiplex PCR; TCRdb holds only in-frame clones, not every one. The data contain around 2.1 million clones, about 92% of them singletons. The sample taken for sequencing was naive CD8+ T cells from PBMCs. Receptors originate from a young man in good health. Some clones in this sample may be carry-over from other donors' samples. Each CDR3 is given with its conserved first and last residue. Fields, in order: V gene, CDR3 length, J gene, D gene, clone size, CDR3 DNA, CDR3 protein. D genes are given only for firm matches. Clone size appears in some rows only: once, few, many, or a class for an expanded clone.

TRBV28	18	TRBJ2-7	-	-	TGTGCCAGCAGTTTATTACTGATCGGGACAAGGCTTATCTACGAGCAGTACTTC	CASSLLLIGTRLIYEQYF
TRBV7-3	15	TRBJ1-2	TRBD1	-	TGTGCCAGCAGCTTCTCCGGGACAGGGACCGATGGCTACACCTTC	CASSFSGTGTDGYTF
TRBV19	15	TRBJ2-6	-	-	TGTGCCAGTAGTATCCTGGTCGCTGGGGCCAACGTCCTGACTTTC	CASSILVAGANVLTF
TRBV6-5	14	TRBJ2-3	-	-	TGTGCCAGCAGTTACTCCGGCGGCACAGATACGCAGTATTTT	CASSYSGGTDTQYF
TRBV11-2	17	TRBJ1-3	-	once	TGTGCCAGCAGCTTAGCCCGTTTGGCGGGGCCTGGAAACACCATATATTTT	CASSLARLAGPGNTIYF
TRBV28	13	TRBJ2-7	-	-	TGTGCCAGCAGTTTTCGGAGCTCCTACGAGCAGTACTTC	CASSFRSSYEQYF
TRBV6-1	14	TRBJ1-2	TRBD1	-	TGTGCCAGCAGTAAAGGGACAGACCTATGGAGCTACACCTTC	CASSKGTDLWSYTF
TRBV27	15	TRBJ2-2	-	-	TGTGCCAGCAGTTTCTTGAGACAAGACACCGGGGAGCTGTTTTTT	CASSFLRQDTGELFF
TRBV13	13	TRBJ2-7	-	-	TGTGCCAGCAGCCAGGTGAGGGGTCGCGAGCAGTACTTC	CASSQVRGREQYF
TRBV6-1	15	TRBJ1-5	-	-	TGTGCCAGCAGTGAAGTGAGGATGAGCAATCAGCCCCAGCATTTT	CASSEVRMSNQPQHF
TRBV15	17	TRBJ1-4	TRBD1	-	TGTGCCACCAGCAGACAGTGGGACAGACACGAGGGGGAAAAACTGTTTTTT	CATSRQWDRHEGEKLFF
TRBV4-3	13	TRBJ2-1	-	-	TGCGCCAGCAGCCAGACTTGGAGGGATGAGCAGTTCTTC	CASSQTWRDEQFF
TRBV7-3	16	TRBJ2-2	TRBD2	-	TGTGCCAGCAGCTTGCCCCCGGGACTAGCGGCCGGGGAGCTGTTTTTT	CASSLPPGLAAGELFF
TRBV5-1	20	TRBJ2-1	TRBD1	-	TGCGCCAGCAGCTTGGTCCGGGGACAGGGGCAGGGGAGCGCCGTGAATGAGCAGTTCTTC	CASSLVRGQGQGSAVNEQFF
TRBV5-4	18	TRBJ2-1	-	-	TGTGCCAGCAGCGGGGAGGGACAGCCGACTAACTACTACAATGAGCAGTTCTTC	CASSGEGQPTNYYNEQFF
TRBV7-2	14	TRBJ2-1	TRBD2	-	TGTGCCAGCAGCTCGCGGGACGGGAGGAATGAGCAGTTCTTC	CASSSRDGRNEQFF
TRBV19	14	TRBJ1-2	TRBD1	few	TGTGCCAGTAGTGGTGCCGGGACAGTCTATGGCTACACCTTC	CASSGAGTVYGYTF
TRBV27	18	TRBJ1-5	TRBD1	-	TGTGCCAGCAGTCCGGGACAGGGTGCTTTTGCGAGCAATCAGCCCCAGCATTTT	CASSPGQGAFASNQPQHF
TRBV28	14	TRBJ2-4	-	once	TGTGCCAGCAGTTTGGGACCAGAGAAAAACATTCAGTACTTC	CASSLGPEKNIQYF
TRBV28	16	TRBJ2-3	TRBD1	-	TGTGCCAGCAGTTCTATTCCGACAGGGAGTGGAGATACGCAGTATTTT	CASSSIPTGSGDTQYF
TRBV27	16	TRBJ2-1	TRBD2	-	TGTGCCAGCAGCCGTCTACTAGCGGGAGTAGTAAATGAGCAGTTCTTC	CASSRLLAGVVNEQFF
TRBV29-1	13	TRBJ2-7	-	-	TGCAGCTTTCGGGCAGGGACTCTCTACGAGCAGTACTTC	CSFRAGTLYEQYF
TRBV5-1	14	TRBJ2-7	TRBD2	-	TGCGCCAGCAGCTTGGGACTAGCGCAGTACGAGCAGTACTTC	CASSLGLAQYEQYF
TRBV30	16	TRBJ1-3	-	-	TGTGCCTGGAGCCTCGAGGGACTCTTCTCTGGAAACACCATATATTTT	CAWSLEGLFSGNTIYF
TRBV2	13	TRBJ2-5	-	once	TGTGCCAGCAGTGACGGGATTCAAGAGACCCAGTACTTC	CASSDGIQETQYF
TRBV6-5	15	TRBJ1-4	TRBD1	-	TGTGCCAGCAGTATATCAGGGGGCACTAATGAAAAACTGTTTTTT	CASSISGGTNEKLFF
TRBV27	15	TRBJ2-1	TRBD2	-	TGTGCCAGCAGTTTTGGGACTAGCTTCTACAATGAGCAGTTCTTC	CASSFGTSFYNEQFF
TRBV9	16	TRBJ2-7	-	-	TGTGCCAGCAGCGCGGGGCCCGGGCAGCCTTCCTACGAGCAGTACTTC	CASSAGPGQPSYEQYF
TRBV7-9	15	TRBJ2-5	-	-	TGTGCCAGCACCTTCGAACCGGGGCCTCTGGAGACCCAGTACTTC	CASTFEPGPLETQYF
TRBV7-9	15	TRBJ2-7	-	-	TGTGCCAGCAGCCTCCCCGGGACACGGAGCGCGGAGCAGTACTTC	CASSLPGTRSAEQYF
TRBV10-2	12	TRBJ1-1	-	-	TGCGCCATCGCGGGGTGGGGCACTGAAGCTTTCTTT	CAIAGWGTEAFF
TRBV28	16	TRBJ1-5	-	-	TGTGCCAGCAGTGGGAGCGGACGGTATAGCAATCAGCCCCAGCATTTT	CASSGSGRYSNQPQHF
TRBV14	15	TRBJ2-7	-	once	TGTGCCAGCAGCCAAGAGGCCAGGGTATCCTACGAGCAGTACTTC	CASSQEARVSYEQYF
TRBV28	14	TRBJ2-7	-	-	TGTGCCAGCAGTCTCGACGTGGGGTCCTACGAGCAGTACTTC	CASSLDVGSYEQYF
TRBV7-9	16	TRBJ2-1	TRBD2	-	TGTGCCAGCACCTTGGGTCGACTAGCGATCTACAATGAGCAGTTCTTC	CASTLGRLAIYNEQFF
TRBV27	13	TRBJ2-7	-	-	TGTGCCAGCAGTTTATTGAGCTCCTACGAGCAGTACTTC	CASSLLSSYEQYF
TRBV11-2	15	TRBJ2-5	-	-	TGTGCCAGCAGCTTAGGGAACAGGGCCCTGGAGACCCAGTACTTC	CASSLGNRALETQYF
TRBV27	14	TRBJ2-7	-	-	TGTGCCAGCAGTTTACTCGCCAGCCCCTACGAGCAGTACTTC	CASSLLASPYEQYF
TRBV7-3	15	TRBJ2-1	-	-	TGTGCCAGCAGCGCGAGAGTTGCCAGCTACAATGAGCAGTTCTTC	CASSARVASYNEQFF
TRBV18	16	TRBJ2-1	-	-	TGTGCCAGCTCAAACCAGGGGCGGGGGTACTACAATGAGCAGTTCTTC	CASSNQGRGYYNEQFF
TRBV7-9	16	TRBJ2-7	TRBD2	-	TGTGCCAGCAGCTTAGAGGTGGCGGGAGCCCCCTACGAGCAGTACTTC	CASSLEVAGAPYEQYF
TRBV25-1	14	TRBJ2-2	-	few	TGTGCCAGCAGTGAAGGAGAGAACACCGGGGAGCTGTTTTTT	CASSEGENTGELFF
TRBV28	14	TRBJ2-7	TRBD2	-	TGTGCCAGCAGTTTACTGGGAGCGGGGGACGAGCAGTACTTC	CASSLLGAGDEQYF
TRBV27	17	TRBJ2-6	TRBD1	-	TGTGCCAGCGCCAAAGGGACAGTCGGCTCTGGGGCCAACGTCCTGACTTTC	CASAKGTVGSGANVLTF
TRBV11-2	19	TRBJ2-6	TRBD2	-	TGTGCCAGCAGCTTAGTGTATCCAGCGGGAGGGCCAGGGGCCAACGTCCTGACTTTC	CASSLVYPAGGPGANVLTF
TRBV27	15	TRBJ2-7	-	-	TGTGCCAGCAGGGAGGGTGGGGGCAGGGGCAACGAGCAGTACTTC	CASREGGGRGNEQYF
TRBV27	13	TRBJ2-7	-	-	TGTGCCAGCAGTTTCGGCTCTACCTACGAGCAGTACTTC	CASSFGSTYEQYF
TRBV14	13	TRBJ1-2	-	-	TGTGCCAGCAGCCAAGGCTCAGGGTTTGGCTACACCTTC	CASSQGSGFGYTF
TRBV27	14	TRBJ1-5	-	-	TGTGCCAGCAGCCTTCTAGGTAGCAATCAGCCCCAGCATTTT	CASSLLGSNQPQHF
TRBV30	14	TRBJ2-6	TRBD2	-	TGTGCCTGTGCCGGGGGGGCTGGGGCCAACGTCCTGACTTTC	CACAGGAGANVLTF
TRBV7-9	15	TRBJ1-3	-	-	TGTGCCAGCAGCCCCGGGCGGACCTCTGGAAACACCATATATTTT	CASSPGRTSGNTIYF
TRBV11-2	13	TRBJ2-3	-	-	TGTGCCAGCAGCGTCGGAGGGCCGATCGGGCAGTATTTT	CASSVGGPIGQYF